This T cell receptor (beta chain) was documented in a study of cytomegalovirus exposure and HLA in healthy donors. The wider study: Unique TCRs numbering roughly 85 million, obtained from HLA-typed donors, made up an early data release.

The CDR3 extends over 15 amino acids. The germline V gene encodes CDR1 SGHDT and CDR2 YYEEEE. V was pared by 6 bases and J by 1 base, with 5 bases of the junction left unmatched. Of note for this clone: Its antigen is undetermined.

Study-wide findings and caveats: The records held CMV serostatus as the only immune exposure information. Rates of TCR association differed by HLA locus in a later analysis, with DRB1 highest and HLA-C lowest. It was reportedly the case that the classifier diagnosed cytomegalovirus status with high specificity and sensitivity.

PCR was performed using 60 Vbeta and 13 Jbeta primers. Assay used: immunoSEQ multiplex PCR; TCRdb lists only in-frame clones, some missing. This table holds more than 85,000 clones, approximately 82% found once. Sequencing used PBMCs. J is TRBJ2-7 and V is TRBV5-6; 12 positions match TRBD2. The sequence came from a middle-aged man in good health and CMV-seronegative. This CDR3 is CASTRLAGESYEQYF. For the CDR3, the DNA is TGTGCCAGCACCCGACTAGCGGGGGAGTCCTACGAGCAGTACTTC. Using reference TRBV5-6 and TRBJ2-7 for the parts outside the CDR3, the full variable domain is DAGVTQSPTHLIKTRGQQVTLRCSPKSGHDTVSWYQQALGQGPQFIFQYYEEEERQRGNFPDRFSGHQFPNYSSELNVNALLLGDSALYLCASTRLAGESYEQYFGPGTRLTVT.